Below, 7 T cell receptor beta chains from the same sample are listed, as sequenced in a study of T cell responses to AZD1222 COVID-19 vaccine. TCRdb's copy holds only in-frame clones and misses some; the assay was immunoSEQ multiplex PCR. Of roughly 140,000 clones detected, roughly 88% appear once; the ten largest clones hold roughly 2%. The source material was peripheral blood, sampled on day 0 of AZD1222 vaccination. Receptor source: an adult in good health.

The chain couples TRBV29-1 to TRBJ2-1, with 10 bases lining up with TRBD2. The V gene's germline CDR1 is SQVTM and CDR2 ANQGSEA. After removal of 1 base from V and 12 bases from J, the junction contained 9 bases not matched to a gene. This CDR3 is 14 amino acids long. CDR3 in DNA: TGCAGCGTTGAAGGCCTCTCGACTAGCGGGCTGCAGTTCTTC. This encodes CSVEGLSTSGLQFF.

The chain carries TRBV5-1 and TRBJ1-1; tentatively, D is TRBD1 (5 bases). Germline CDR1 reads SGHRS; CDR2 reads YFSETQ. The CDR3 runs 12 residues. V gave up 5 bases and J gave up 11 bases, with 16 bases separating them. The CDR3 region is CASRGTGPEAFF. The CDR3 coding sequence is TGCGCCAGCAGAGGGACGGGCCCAGAGGCTTTCTTT.

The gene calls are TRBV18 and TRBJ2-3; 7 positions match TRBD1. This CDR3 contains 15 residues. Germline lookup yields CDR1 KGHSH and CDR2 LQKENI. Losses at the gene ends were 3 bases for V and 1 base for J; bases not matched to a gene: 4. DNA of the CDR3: TGTGCCAGCTCACCGACAGGGTCGGGCACAGATACGCAGTATTTT. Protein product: CASSPTGSGTDTQYF.

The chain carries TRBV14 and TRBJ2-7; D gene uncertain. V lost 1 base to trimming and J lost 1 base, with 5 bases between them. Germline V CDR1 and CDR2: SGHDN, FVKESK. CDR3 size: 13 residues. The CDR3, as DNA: TGTGCCAGCAGCCAAGGTCCATCCTACGAGCAGTACTTC. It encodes CASSQGPSYEQYF.

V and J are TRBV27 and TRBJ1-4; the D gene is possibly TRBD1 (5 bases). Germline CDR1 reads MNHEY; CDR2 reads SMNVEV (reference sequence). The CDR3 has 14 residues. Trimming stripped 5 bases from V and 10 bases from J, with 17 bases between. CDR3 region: CASSPGTFIGKLFF. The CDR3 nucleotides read TGTGCCAGCAGTCCAGGGACTTTCATCGGAAAACTGTTTTTT.

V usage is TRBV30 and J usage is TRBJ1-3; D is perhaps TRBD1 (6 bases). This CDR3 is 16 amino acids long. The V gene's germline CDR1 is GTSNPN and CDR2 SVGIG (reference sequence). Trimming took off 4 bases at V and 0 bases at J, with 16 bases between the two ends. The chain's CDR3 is CAWNPGHRSSGNTIYF. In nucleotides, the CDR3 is TGTGCCTGGAATCCGGGACACCGCAGCTCTGGAAACACCATATATTTT.

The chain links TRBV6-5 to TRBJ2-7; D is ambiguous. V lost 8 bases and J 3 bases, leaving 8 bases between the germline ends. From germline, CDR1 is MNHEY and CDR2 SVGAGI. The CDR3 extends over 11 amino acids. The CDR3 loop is CASRNIYEQYF. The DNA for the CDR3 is TGTGCCAGCCGGAACATCTACGAGCAGTACTTC.